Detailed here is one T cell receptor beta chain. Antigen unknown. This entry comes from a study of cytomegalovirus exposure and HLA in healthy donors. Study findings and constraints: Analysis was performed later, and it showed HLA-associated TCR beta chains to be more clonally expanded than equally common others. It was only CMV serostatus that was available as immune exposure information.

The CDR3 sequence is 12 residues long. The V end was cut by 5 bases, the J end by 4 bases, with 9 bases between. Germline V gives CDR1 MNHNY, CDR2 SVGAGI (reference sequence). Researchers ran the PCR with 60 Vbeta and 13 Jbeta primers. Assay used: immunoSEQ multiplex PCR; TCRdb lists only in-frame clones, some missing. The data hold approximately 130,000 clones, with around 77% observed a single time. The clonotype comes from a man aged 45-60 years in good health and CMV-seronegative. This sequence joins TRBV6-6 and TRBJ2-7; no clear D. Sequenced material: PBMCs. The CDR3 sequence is CASSHHTYEQYF. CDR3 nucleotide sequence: TGTGCCAGCAGTCACCATACTTACGAGCAGTACTTC.